Listed below are T cell receptor beta chains from one sample, sequenced in a study of TIL therapy for anti-PD-1-resistant metastatic lung cancer. Some clones are missing from TCRdb's copy, which holds only in-frame ones; the method was immunoSEQ multiplex PCR. The sample has 45,000 to 60,000 clones, 71% seen once. The sequencing here drew on tumor tissue, taken at baseline. These receptors were collected from a person aged 25-79 years with non-small cell lung cancer. CDR3s include the opening cysteine and the closing phenylalanine or tryptophan. Each record gives: CDR3 DNA, CDR3 protein, V gene, D gene, clone size, J gene. D genes are given only for firm matches. Size is omitted from some rows. Given values are once, few, many or a class for expanded clones.

DNA: TGTGCCAGTAGTATCGGGGCCCGCTCTGGAAACACCATATATTTT; CDR3: CASSIGARSGNTIYF; V: TRBV19; D: NA; size: NA; J: TRBJ1-3
DNA: TGTGCCAGCAGCTCCTCGTTCCAGACTGAAGCTTTCTTT; CDR3: CASSSSFQTEAFF; V: TRBV7-2; D: NA; size: NA; J: TRBJ1-1
DNA: TGCGCCAGCAGCTTGGACCCCCGGAGGGTTTTAACAGATACGCAGTATTTT; CDR3: CASSLDPRRVLTDTQYF; V: TRBV5-1; D: NA; size: NA; J: TRBJ2-3
DNA: TGCGCCAGCAGCCGAGGGACTAGCGGGGATGAGCAGTTCTTC; CDR3: CASSRGTSGDEQFF; V: TRBV5-1; D: TRBD2; size: NA; J: TRBJ2-1
DNA: TGTGCCAGCAGACGAGTGGGGGACAGGGGGCGTCTTGGCTACACCTTC; CDR3: CASRRVGDRGRLGYTF; V: TRBV5-6; D: TRBD1; size: NA; J: TRBJ1-2
DNA: TGTGCCAGCAGCCAGGGGGTAGGCAATTCACCCCTCCACTTT; CDR3: CASSQGVGNSPLHF; V: TRBV6-5; D: TRBD1; size: NA; J: TRBJ1-6
DNA: TGTGCCAGCAGTGCTCAGGGCCTCACTGAAGCTTTCTTT; CDR3: CASSAQGLTEAFF; V: TRBV25-1; D: NA; size: NA; J: TRBJ1-1
DNA: TGTGCCAGCAGCCCGGACAGGGCTTATGAAAAACTGTTTTTT; CDR3: CASSPDRAYEKLFF; V: TRBV7-2; D: TRBD1; size: NA; J: TRBJ1-4
DNA: TGTGCCAGCAGCTTACAGGGAGACAATCAGCCCCAGCATTTT; CDR3: CASSLQGDNQPQHF; V: TRBV5-8; D: NA; size: NA; J: TRBJ1-5
DNA: TGTGCCAGCAGCTTGGTGGCCAGCGGGAGTGATACGCAGTATTTT; CDR3: CASSLVASGSDTQYF; V: TRBV5-4; D: TRBD2; size: NA; J: TRBJ2-3
DNA: TGCGCCAGCAGCTTCAACCAGGGGGGCCACGAGCAGTACTTC; CDR3: CASSFNQGGHEQYF; V: TRBV5-1; D: NA; size: NA; J: TRBJ2-7
DNA: TGTGCCAGTAGTATTGGGTCCACAGATACGCAGTATTTT; CDR3: CASSIGSTDTQYF; V: TRBV19; D: NA; size: NA; J: TRBJ2-3
DNA: TGTGCCAGTATCGGGCGGGGGGCCTACAATGAGCAGTTCTTC; CDR3: CASIGRGAYNEQFF; V: TRBV19; D: TRBD2; size: once; J: TRBJ2-1
DNA: TGTGCCTGGAATTATCAGGGAGGGAATCAGCCCCAGCATTTT; CDR3: CAWNYQGGNQPQHF; V: TRBV30; D: NA; size: NA; J: TRBJ1-5
DNA: TGCAGCGTTGCGGGACAGCCGGGGCGGGAAGAGACCCAGTACTTC; CDR3: CSVAGQPGREETQYF; V: TRBV29-1; D: TRBD1; size: NA; J: TRBJ2-5
DNA: TGTGCCACCGGAGATGGATTTGAAGCTTTCTTT; CDR3: CATGDGFEAFF; V: TRBV28; D: NA; size: NA; J: TRBJ1-1
DNA: TGTGCCAGCAGCTTGGACTTACAGGGGGTCTACGAGCAGTACTTC; CDR3: CASSLDLQGVYEQYF; V: TRBV5-5; D: TRBD1; size: few; J: TRBJ2-7
DNA: TGTGCCAGCAGCTTACTCCTCGGGGGCGGGAGGATTACGGAGCAGTACTTC; CDR3: CASSLLLGGGRITEQYF; V: TRBV7-9; D: TRBD2; size: NA; J: TRBJ2-7
DNA: TGTGCCAGCAGCTTAGAAGATAAAGAGACCCAGTACTTC; CDR3: CASSLEDKETQYF; V: TRBV7-9; D: NA; size: NA; J: TRBJ2-5
DNA: TGTGCCAGCAGCCAAGATGGCCTGGACCCCTATAATTCACCCCTCCACTTT; CDR3: CASSQDGLDPYNSPLHF; V: TRBV4-2; D: NA; size: NA; J: TRBJ1-6
DNA: TGCAGCGTCCAAGAGGGAATGGAGACCCAGTACTTC; CDR3: CSVQEGMETQYF; V: TRBV29-1; D: NA; size: NA; J: TRBJ2-5
DNA: TGTGCCAGCGGGCTCACGGTGACTGGAAACACCATATATTTT; CDR3: CASGLTVTGNTIYF; V: TRBV6-5; D: NA; size: NA; J: TRBJ1-3
DNA: TGTGCCAGCAGCTCCAGGGGGCGACCCCAGCATTTT; CDR3: CASSSRGRPQHF; V: TRBV5-6; D: TRBD1; size: NA; J: TRBJ1-5
DNA: TGTGCCAGCAGCCAAGATACCGGGACGGGTAGGGGCTACACCTTC; CDR3: CASSQDTGTGRGYTF; V: TRBV4-2; D: NA; size: NA; J: TRBJ1-2
DNA: TGCGCCAGCAGCGAACGGGGCAATCAGCCCCAGCATTTT; CDR3: CASSERGNQPQHF; V: TRBV5-1; D: NA; size: NA; J: TRBJ1-5
DNA: TGTGCCAGCAGCCCTCGACTAGCGGGGGGGGGAACTAGCACAGATACGCAGTATTTT; CDR3: CASSPRLAGGGTSTDTQYF; V: TRBV9; D: TRBD2; size: few; J: TRBJ2-3